This entry is about one T cell receptor (beta chain). This record comes from a study of T cells in tumors and immune-related adverse events. The table came from immunoSEQ multiplex PCR; TCRdb's copy has only in-frame clones and leaves some out. This table has roughly 20,000 clones, around nine tenths appearing once. This CDR3 region has 14 residues. The germline V gene encodes CDR1 SGHAT and CDR2 FQNNGV. Trimming shortened V by 1 base and J by 1 base, and 7 bases separated the two germline ends. This chain joins TRBV11-2 and TRBJ1-1; D ambiguous. The sequence was obtained from a female donor with metastatic renal cell carcinoma. The sample here was lymph node tissue, taken from a patient treated with anti-PD-1 therapy. CDR3 nucleotide sequence: TGTGCCAGCAGCTTAGTCGCAGGGAACACTGAAGCTTTCTTT. Amino acid sequence: CASSLVAGNTEAFF.